A selection of T cell receptor beta chains follows, all from one sample in a study of cytomegalovirus exposure and HLA in healthy donors. Repertoires were generated with immunoSEQ multiplex PCR, while TCRdb's copy carries only in-frame clones and drops some. This sample has 100,000 to 150,000 clones, with around 80% found just once. The sample was PBMCs. The receptors here all came from a woman between 40 and 50 years old in good health and CMV-seropositive. Both conserved end residues are part of each CDR3. D genes are given only for firm matches. Clone size is shown for a subset of rows, as once, few, many or a class of expanded clone.

d_call: TRBD1; j_call: TRBJ1-6; clone_size: .; v_call: TRBV4-2; cdr3_nt: TGTGCCAGCAGCCAAGATTGGACAGGGTCCCCCCTCCACTTT; cdr3_aa: CASSQDWTGSPLHF
d_call: .; j_call: TRBJ2-5; clone_size: few; v_call: TRBV4-2; cdr3_nt: TGTGCCAGCAGCCCGGACAGTAGGGAGACCCAGTACTTC; cdr3_aa: CASSPDSRETQYF
d_call: .; j_call: TRBJ2-7; clone_size: .; v_call: TRBV20-1; cdr3_nt: TGCAGTGCTAGATCCGGGGGCGAGCAGTACTTC; cdr3_aa: CSARSGGEQYF
d_call: .; j_call: TRBJ1-5; clone_size: .; v_call: TRBV19; cdr3_nt: TGTGCCAGTAGTATAGGTCAGGTTAGCAATCAGCCCCAGCATTTT; cdr3_aa: CASSIGQVSNQPQHF
d_call: TRBD2; j_call: TRBJ2-7; clone_size: .; v_call: TRBV6-5; cdr3_nt: TGTGCCAGCAGTTACAAGCGGGGGGGCAACGAGCAGTACTTC; cdr3_aa: CASSYKRGGNEQYF
d_call: TRBD2; j_call: TRBJ2-7; clone_size: .; v_call: TRBV10-3; cdr3_nt: TGTGCCAACAGCGGGACTAGCGGGGAAAGCATCTACGAGCAGTACTTC; cdr3_aa: CANSGTSGESIYEQYF
d_call: .; j_call: TRBJ2-6; clone_size: .; v_call: TRBV5-4; cdr3_nt: TGTGCCAGCAGCTTGGACAGGGGACTGGGGGCCAACGTCCTGACTTTC; cdr3_aa: CASSLDRGLGANVLTF
d_call: TRBD1; j_call: TRBJ1-2; clone_size: .; v_call: TRBV30; cdr3_nt: TGTGCCTGGAAGACAGGGGCCCCCGGCTACACCTTC; cdr3_aa: CAWKTGAPGYTF
d_call: TRBD1; j_call: TRBJ1-6; clone_size: once; v_call: TRBV30; cdr3_nt: TGTGCCTGGAGTATCAACAGGGGGCCGTATTTTCGGGCCCTCCACTTT; cdr3_aa: CAWSINRGPYFRALHF
d_call: TRBD1; j_call: TRBJ2-7; clone_size: .; v_call: TRBV19; cdr3_nt: TGTGCCAGTAGACAGGGGGGAGGACAGGCAAGCTCCTACGAGCAGTACTTC; cdr3_aa: CASRQGGGQASSYEQYF
d_call: TRBD1; j_call: TRBJ2-2; clone_size: .; v_call: TRBV29-1; cdr3_nt: TGCAGCGTTGAGGTTCGGGACAGGGTTCTTCCCGGGGAGCTGTTTTTT; cdr3_aa: CSVEVRDRVLPGELFF
d_call: .; j_call: TRBJ2-5; clone_size: .; v_call: TRBV9; cdr3_nt: TGTGCCAGCAGCGTTCACGGGTCGGAGACCCAGTACTTC; cdr3_aa: CASSVHGSETQYF
d_call: .; j_call: TRBJ2-1; clone_size: .; v_call: TRBV29-1; cdr3_nt: TGCAGCGTTGAAGCCCCGTCTTCCCATGAGCAGTTCTTC; cdr3_aa: CSVEAPSSHEQFF
d_call: .; j_call: TRBJ2-3; clone_size: .; v_call: TRBV4-1; cdr3_nt: TGCGCCAGCAGCCAAGTGTCTCTCACAGATACGCAGTATTTT; cdr3_aa: CASSQVSLTDTQYF
d_call: TRBD1; j_call: TRBJ2-3; clone_size: .; v_call: TRBV19; cdr3_nt: TGTGCCATCGCAGGGGGTTTCGGCACAGATACGCAGTATTTT; cdr3_aa: CAIAGGFGTDTQYF
d_call: .; j_call: TRBJ1-6; clone_size: .; v_call: TRBV19; cdr3_nt: TGTGCCAGTAGTCCCCGGACGGAGGGAAGGAGGTCACCCCTCCACTTT; cdr3_aa: CASSPRTEGRRSPLHF